Following are 9 T cell receptor beta chains from one sample sequenced in a study of T cell responses to AZD1222 COVID-19 vaccine. TCRdb keeps only in-frame clones here, not all; method: immunoSEQ multiplex PCR. This sample carries roughly 110,000 clones, about 90% of them seen once, and the ten largest clones take roughly 5.6%. The sequencing used peripheral blood, collected 28 days after the second AZD1222 dose. These receptors were obtained from an adult who received the AZD1222 COVID-19 vaccine.

The V and J genes are TRBV5-1 and TRBJ1-5; D is perhaps TRBD1 (5 bases). The CDR3 runs 15 residues. The germline V gene encodes CDR1 SGHRS and CDR2 YFSETQ. V was pared by 4 bases and J by 2 bases, with 13 bases between. The CDR3 spells CASSVAGLGNQPQHF. CDR3 DNA sequence: TGCGCCAGCAGCGTAGCAGGGCTCGGCAATCAGCCCCAGCATTTT.

The chain joins TRBV7-9 to TRBJ1-4; maybe TRBD1 (6 bases). CDR1 is SEHNR, CDR2 FQNEAQ, per germline (reference sequence). V was trimmed by 4 bases and J by 7 bases, leaving 10 bases between them. The CDR3 runs to 13 residues. The CDR3 region is CASSSRQVEKLFF. The CDR3 DNA reads as TGTGCCAGCAGCTCTAGACAGGTTGAAAAACTGTTTTTT.

The V call is TRBV6-1, the J call TRBJ1-1; D is ambiguous. The V end was cut by 4 bases, the J end by 0 bases, with 3 bases between. Looked up from germline, CDR1 is MNHNS and CDR2 is SASEGT. There are 12 residues in the CDR3. The CDR3 nucleotides are TGTGCCAGCAGTGTTGTGAACACTGAAGCTTTCTTT. As protein: CASSVVNTEAFF.

This clone was recorded once. The rearrangement uses TRBV28 and TRBJ2-7; 9 nucleotides match TRBD1. V shed 7 bases, J shed 4 bases, and the junction held 11 bases outside the gene matches. Germline loops: CDR1 MDHEN, CDR2 SYDVKM. This CDR3 contains 15 residues. CDR3 loop: CASTHRGLKQYEQYF. CDR3 DNA sequence: TGTGCCAGCACTCACAGGGGGCTGAAGCAATACGAGCAGTACTTC.

V and J are TRBV7-9 and TRBJ2-7; no clear D. Germline CDR1 SEHNR, CDR2 FQNEAQ (reference sequence). Between the trimmed V and J ends, which lost 0 bases and 8 bases, there was a span of 5 bases. The CDR3 is 11 amino acids. For the CDR3, the DNA is TGTGCCAGCAGCTTAGCGGCCCAGCAGTACTTC. Translating it yields CASSLAAQQYF.

V and J are TRBV11-2 and TRBJ2-2, with 10 bases matching TRBD2. CDR3 length equals 18 residues. The germline CDR1 and CDR2 sequences are SGHAT and FQNNGV. The trim removed 5 bases at V and 2 bases at J, leaving 11 bases unmatched. The CDR3 protein is CASSLALERGGNTGELFF. The DNA of the CDR3 is TGTGCCAGCAGCCTTGCCCTCGAGCGGGGGGGAAACACCGGGGAGCTGTTTTTT.

This rearrangement joins TRBV7-9 to TRBJ2-5, with 13 bases fitting TRBD2. J was trimmed by 4 bases and V by 4 bases; bases with no gene match: 9. CDR1 SEHNR and CDR2 FQNEAQ come from the germline V gene (reference sequence). The CDR3 extends over 17 amino acids. In DNA, the CDR3 is TGTGCCAGCAGCTCCTGGACTAGCGGGAGTTGGGGAGAGACCCAGTACTTC. Protein: CASSSWTSGSWGETQYF.

This clone was counted once. This chain uses TRBV7-2 with TRBJ2-3, with D tentatively TRBD2 (6 bases). Trimming removed 2 bases from V and 6 bases from J, with 15 bases in between. Germline loops: CDR1 SGHTA, CDR2 FQGNSA. The CDR3 totals 15 residues. The CDR3 nucleotides read TGTGCCAGCAGCTTACAGACTAGTGAAGGGGATACGCAGTATTTT. The encoded protein is CASSLQTSEGDTQYF. The variable domain in full, completed from reference TRBV7-2 and TRBJ2-3, reads GAGVSQSPSNKVTEKGKDVELRCDPISGHTALYWYRQSLGQGLEFLIYFQGNSAPDKSGLPSDRFSAERTGGSVSTLTIQRTQQEDSAVYLCASSLQTSEGDTQYFGPGTRLTVL.

The V call is TRBV6-5, the J call TRBJ1-1; 8 positions agree with TRBD1. Losses at the gene ends were 6 bases for V and 3 bases for J; bases not matched to a gene: 6. Per germline, CDR1 MNHEY and CDR2 SVGAGI. The CDR3 length is 14 residues. The CDR3 DNA sequence: TGTGCCAGCAGCCCAGGGGGCGACCACACTGAAGCTTTCTTT. It translates to CASSPGGDHTEAFF.